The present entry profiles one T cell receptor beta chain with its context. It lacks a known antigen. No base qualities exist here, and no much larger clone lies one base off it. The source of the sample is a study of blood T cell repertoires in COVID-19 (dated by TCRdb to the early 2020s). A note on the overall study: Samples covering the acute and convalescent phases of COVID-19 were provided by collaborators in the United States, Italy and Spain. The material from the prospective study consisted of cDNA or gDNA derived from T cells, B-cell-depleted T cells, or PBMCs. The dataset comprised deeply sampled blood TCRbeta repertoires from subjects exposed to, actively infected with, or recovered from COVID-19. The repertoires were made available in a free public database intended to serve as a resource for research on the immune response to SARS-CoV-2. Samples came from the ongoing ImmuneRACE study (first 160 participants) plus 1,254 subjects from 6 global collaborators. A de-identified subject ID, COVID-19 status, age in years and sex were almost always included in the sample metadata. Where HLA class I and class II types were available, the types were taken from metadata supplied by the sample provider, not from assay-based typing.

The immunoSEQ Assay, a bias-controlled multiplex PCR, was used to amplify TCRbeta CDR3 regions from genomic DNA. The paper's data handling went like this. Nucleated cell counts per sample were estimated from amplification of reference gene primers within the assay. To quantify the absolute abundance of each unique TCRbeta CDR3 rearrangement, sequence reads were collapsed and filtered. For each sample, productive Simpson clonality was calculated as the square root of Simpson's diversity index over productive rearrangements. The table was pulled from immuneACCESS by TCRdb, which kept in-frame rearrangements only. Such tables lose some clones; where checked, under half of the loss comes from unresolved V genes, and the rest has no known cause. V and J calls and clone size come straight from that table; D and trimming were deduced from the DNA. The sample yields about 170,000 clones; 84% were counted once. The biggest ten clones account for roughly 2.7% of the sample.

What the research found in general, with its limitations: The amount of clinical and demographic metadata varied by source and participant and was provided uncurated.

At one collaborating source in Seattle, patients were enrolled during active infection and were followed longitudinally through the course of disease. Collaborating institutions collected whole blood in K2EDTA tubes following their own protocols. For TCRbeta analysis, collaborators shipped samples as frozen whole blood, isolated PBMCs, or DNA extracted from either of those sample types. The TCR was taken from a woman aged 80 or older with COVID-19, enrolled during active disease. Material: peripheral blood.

DNA sequence: TGTGCCAGCCGCACCTGGGAGGGGACAGGGGGGCCAGATACGCAGTATTTT. Translated, it gives CASRTWEGTGGPDTQYF. The chain was built from TRBV28 and TRBJ2-3; TRBD1 agrees with 11 junctional bases. V lost 8 bases and J lost 4 bases, and the count of bases not matched to a germline gene is 14. The CDR3 has 17 amino acids, counting the end cysteine and phenylalanine. The read is trimmed to its CDR3 DNA, 51 bases read in frame from base 1. As encoded in the germline V gene, CDR1 is MDHEN while CDR2 is SYDVKM.